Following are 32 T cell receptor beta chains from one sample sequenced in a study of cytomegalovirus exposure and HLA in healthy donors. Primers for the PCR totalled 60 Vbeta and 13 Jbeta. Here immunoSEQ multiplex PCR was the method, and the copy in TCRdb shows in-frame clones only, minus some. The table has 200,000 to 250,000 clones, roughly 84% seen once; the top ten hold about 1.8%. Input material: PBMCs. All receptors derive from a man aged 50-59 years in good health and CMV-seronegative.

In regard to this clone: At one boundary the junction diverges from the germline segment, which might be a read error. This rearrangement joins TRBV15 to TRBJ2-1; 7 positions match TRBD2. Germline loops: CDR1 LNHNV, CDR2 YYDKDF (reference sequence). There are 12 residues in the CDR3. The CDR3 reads CATSRAGLVLVF. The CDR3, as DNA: TGTGCCACCAGCAGAGCAGGACTAGTCTTGGTCTTC.

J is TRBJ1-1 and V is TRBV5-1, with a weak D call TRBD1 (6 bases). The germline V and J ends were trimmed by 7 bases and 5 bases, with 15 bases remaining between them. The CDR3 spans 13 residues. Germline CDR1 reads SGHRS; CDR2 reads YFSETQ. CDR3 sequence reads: CASHSRTATEAFF. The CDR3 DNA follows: TGCGCCAGCCATAGCAGGACAGCTACTGAAGCTTTCTTT.

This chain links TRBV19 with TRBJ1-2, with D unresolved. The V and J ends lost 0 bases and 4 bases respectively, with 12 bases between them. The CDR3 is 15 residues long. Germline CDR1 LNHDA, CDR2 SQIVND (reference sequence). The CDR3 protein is CASSIDLAATYGYTF. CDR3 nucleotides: TGTGCCAGTAGTATAGATCTGGCAGCGACCTATGGCTACACCTTC.

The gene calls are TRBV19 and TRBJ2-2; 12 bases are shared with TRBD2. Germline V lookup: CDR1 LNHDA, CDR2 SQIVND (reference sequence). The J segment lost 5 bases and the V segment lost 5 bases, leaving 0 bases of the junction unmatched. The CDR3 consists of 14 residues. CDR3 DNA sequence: TGTGCCAGTAGTCTAGCGGGAGGGACCGGGGAGCTGTTTTTT. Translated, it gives CASSLAGGTGELFF.

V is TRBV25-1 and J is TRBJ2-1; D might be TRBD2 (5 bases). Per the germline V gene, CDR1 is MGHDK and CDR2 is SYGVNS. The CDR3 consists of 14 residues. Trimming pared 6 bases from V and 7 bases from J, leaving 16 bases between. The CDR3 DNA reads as TGTGCCAGCAGCCTCTCGGGGAATAAAAATGAGCAGTTCTTC. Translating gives CASSLSGNKNEQFF. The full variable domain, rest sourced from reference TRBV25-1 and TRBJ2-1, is EADIYQTPRYLVIGTGKKITLECSQTMGHDKMYWYQQDPGMELHLIHYSYGVNSTEKGDLSSESTVSRIRTEHFPLTLESARPSHTSQYLCASSLSGNKNEQFFGPGTRLTVL.

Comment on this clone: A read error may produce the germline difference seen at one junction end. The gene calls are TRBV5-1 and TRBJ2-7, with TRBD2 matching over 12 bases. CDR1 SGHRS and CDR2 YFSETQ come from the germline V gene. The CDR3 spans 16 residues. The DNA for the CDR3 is TGCGCCAGCAGCACCGATCTAGCGGGAGGGCCCTATGAGCAGTACTTC. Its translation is CASSTDLAGGPYEQYF.

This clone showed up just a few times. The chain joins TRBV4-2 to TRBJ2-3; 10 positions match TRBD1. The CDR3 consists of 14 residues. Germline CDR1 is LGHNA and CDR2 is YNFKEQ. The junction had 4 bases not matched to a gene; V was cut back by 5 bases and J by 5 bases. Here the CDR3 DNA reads TGTGCCAGCAGCTCATGGACAGGGGGAGATACGCAGTATTTT. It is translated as CASSSWTGGDTQYF.

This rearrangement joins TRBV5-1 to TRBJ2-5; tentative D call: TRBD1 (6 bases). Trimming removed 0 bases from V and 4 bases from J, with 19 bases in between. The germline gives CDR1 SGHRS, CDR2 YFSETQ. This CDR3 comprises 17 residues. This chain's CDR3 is CASSLASLGVGGETQYF. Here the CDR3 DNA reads TGCGCCAGCAGCTTGGCGTCATTAGGGGTAGGGGGAGAGACCCAGTACTTC.

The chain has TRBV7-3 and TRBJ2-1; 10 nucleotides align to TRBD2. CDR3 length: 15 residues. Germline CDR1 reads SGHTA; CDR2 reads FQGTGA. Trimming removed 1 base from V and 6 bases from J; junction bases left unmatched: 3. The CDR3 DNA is TGTGCCAGCAGCTTAAGCCTAGCGGGAGTCAATGAGCAGTTCTTC. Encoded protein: CASSLSLAGVNEQFF.

CDR3 region: CASSFSGDDNEQFF. DNA for the CDR3: TGTGCCAGCAGCTTTAGCGGGGATGACAATGAGCAGTTCTTC. The chain carries TRBV11-3 and TRBJ2-1; TRBD2 matches 8 bases. The CDR3 totals 14 residues. V dropped 3 bases and J dropped 5; count of bases not matched to a gene: 3. Germline-derived CDR1 and CDR2 are SGHNT and YENEEA.

CDR3 DNA sequence: TGCGCCAGCAGCCAACCACCGGGACTAGCGGGAGGGACCACCTACAATGAGCAGTTCTTC. Translation gives CASSQPPGLAGGTTYNEQFF. The chain is built from TRBV4-1 and TRBJ2-1, with TRBD2 matching over 16 bases. CDR3 length: 20 residues. Looked up from germline, CDR1 is MGHRA and CDR2 is YSYEKL. V was pared by 2 bases and J by 2 bases, with 9 bases of the junction left unmatched.

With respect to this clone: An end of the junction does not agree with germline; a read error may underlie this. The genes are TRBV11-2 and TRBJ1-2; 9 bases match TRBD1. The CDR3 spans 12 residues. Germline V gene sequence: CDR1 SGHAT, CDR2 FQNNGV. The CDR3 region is CANSSTRDRATF. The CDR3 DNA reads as TGTGCCAACAGCTCAACCCGGGACAGGGCCACCTTC.

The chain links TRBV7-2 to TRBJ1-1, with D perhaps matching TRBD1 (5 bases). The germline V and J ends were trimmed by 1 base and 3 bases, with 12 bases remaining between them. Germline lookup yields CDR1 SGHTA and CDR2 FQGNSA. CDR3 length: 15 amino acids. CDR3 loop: CASSLDYPGDTEAFF. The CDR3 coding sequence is TGTGCCAGCAGCTTAGATTATCCGGGGGACACTGAAGCTTTCTTT.

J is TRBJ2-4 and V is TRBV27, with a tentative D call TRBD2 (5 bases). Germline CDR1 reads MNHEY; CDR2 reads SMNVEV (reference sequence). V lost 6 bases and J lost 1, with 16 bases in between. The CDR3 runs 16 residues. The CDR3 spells CASSNPSREAKNIQYF. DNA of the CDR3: TGTGCCAGCAGCAATCCGTCGAGGGAGGCCAAAAACATTCAGTACTTC.

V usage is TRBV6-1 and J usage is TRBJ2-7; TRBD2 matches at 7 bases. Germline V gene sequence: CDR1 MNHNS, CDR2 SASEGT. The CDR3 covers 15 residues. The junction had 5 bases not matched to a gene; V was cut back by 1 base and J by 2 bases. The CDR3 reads CASSEGGGQTYEQYF. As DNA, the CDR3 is TGTGCCAGCAGTGAAGGGGGAGGGCAGACCTACGAGCAGTACTTC.

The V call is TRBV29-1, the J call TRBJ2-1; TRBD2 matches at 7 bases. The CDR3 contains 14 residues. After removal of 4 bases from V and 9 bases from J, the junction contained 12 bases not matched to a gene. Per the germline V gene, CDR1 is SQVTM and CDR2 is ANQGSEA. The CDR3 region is CSVVIREVHSEQFF. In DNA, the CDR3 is TGCAGCGTTGTAATTCGGGAGGTGCATAGTGAGCAGTTCTTC.

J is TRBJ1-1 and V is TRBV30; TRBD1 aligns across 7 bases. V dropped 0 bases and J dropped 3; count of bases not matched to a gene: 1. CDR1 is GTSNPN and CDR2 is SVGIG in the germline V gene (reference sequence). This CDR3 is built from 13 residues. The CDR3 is CAWSVTGDTEAFF. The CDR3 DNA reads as TGTGCCTGGAGTGTAACAGGGGACACTGAAGCTTTCTTT. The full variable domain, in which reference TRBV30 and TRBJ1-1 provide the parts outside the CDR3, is SQTIHQWPATLVQPVGSPLSLECTVEGTSNPNLYWYRQAAGRGLQLLFYSVGIGQISSEVPQNLSASRPQDRQFILSSKKLLLSDSGFYLCAWSVTGDTEAFFGQGTRLTVV.

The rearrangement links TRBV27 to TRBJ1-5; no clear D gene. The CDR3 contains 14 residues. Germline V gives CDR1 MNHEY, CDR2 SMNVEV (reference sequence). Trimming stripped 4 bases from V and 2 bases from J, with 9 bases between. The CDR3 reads CASSSGSGNQPQHF. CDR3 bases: TGTGCCAGCAGTTCCGGGTCAGGCAATCAGCCCCAGCATTTT.

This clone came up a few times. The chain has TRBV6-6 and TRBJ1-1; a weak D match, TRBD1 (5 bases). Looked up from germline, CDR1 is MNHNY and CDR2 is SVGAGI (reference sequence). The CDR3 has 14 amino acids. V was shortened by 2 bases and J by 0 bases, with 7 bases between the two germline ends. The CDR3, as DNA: TGTGCCAGCAGTTACGACAGTTTGAACACTGAAGCTTTCTTT. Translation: CASSYDSLNTEAFF.

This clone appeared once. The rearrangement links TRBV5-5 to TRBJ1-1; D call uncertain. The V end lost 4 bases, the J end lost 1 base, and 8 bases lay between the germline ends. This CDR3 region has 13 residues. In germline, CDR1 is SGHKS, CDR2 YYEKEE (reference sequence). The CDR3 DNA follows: TGTGCCAGCAGCAATCGACAGAACACTGAAGCTTTCTTT. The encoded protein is CASSNRQNTEAFF.

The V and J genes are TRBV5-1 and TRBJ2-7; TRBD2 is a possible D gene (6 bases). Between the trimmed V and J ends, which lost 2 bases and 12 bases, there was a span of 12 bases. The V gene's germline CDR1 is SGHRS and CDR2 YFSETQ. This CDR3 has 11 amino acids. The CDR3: CASSFEGTAYF. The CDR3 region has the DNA TGCGCCAGCAGCTTCGAGGGGACTGCGTACTTC.

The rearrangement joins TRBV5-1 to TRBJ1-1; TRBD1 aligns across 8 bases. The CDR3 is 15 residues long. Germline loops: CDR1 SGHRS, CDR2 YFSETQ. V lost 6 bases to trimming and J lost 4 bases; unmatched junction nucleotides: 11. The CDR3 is CASTVIMTGVTEAFF. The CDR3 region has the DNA TGCGCCAGCACCGTAATAATGACAGGGGTCACTGAAGCTTTCTTT.

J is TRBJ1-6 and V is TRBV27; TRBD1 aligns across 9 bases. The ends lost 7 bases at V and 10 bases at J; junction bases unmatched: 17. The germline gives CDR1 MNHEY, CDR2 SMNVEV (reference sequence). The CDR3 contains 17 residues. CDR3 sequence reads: CASTRRKTDRGDSPLHF. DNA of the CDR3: TGTGCCAGCACCCGGCGGAAGACGGACAGGGGAGACTCACCCCTCCACTTT.

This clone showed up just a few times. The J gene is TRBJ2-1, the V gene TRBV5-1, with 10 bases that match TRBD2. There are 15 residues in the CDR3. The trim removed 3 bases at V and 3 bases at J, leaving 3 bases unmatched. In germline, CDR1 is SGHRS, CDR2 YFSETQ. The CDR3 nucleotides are TGCGCCAGCAGCTGGACTAGCGGAGACTACAATGAGCAGTTCTTC. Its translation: CASSWTSGDYNEQFF.

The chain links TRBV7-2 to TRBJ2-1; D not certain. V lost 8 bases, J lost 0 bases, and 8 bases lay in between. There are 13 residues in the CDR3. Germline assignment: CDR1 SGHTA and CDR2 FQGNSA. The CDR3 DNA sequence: TGTGCCAGCGCAGAAAGCTCCTACAATGAGCAGTTCTTC. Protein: CASAESSYNEQFF.

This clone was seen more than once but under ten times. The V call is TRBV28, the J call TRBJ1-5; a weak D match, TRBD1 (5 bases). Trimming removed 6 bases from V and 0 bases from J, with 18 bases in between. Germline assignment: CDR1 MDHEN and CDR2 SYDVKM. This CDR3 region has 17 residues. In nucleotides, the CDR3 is TGTGCCAGCAGGCTCTCATACAGGAGATATAGCAATCAGCCCCAGCATTTT. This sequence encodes CASRLSYRRYSNQPQHF.

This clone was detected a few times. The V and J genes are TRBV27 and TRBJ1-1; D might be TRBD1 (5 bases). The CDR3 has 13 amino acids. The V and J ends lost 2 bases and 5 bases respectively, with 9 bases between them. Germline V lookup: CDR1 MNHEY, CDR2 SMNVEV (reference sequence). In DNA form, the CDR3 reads TGTGCCAGCAGTTTACAGGGAAGGACTGAAGCTTTCTTT. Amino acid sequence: CASSLQGRTEAFF.

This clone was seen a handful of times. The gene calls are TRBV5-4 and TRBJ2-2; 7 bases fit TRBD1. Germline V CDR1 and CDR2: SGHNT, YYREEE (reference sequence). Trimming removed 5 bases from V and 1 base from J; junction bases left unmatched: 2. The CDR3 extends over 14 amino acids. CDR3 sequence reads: CASSRQGNTGELFF. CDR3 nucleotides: TGTGCCAGCAGTAGACAGGGGAACACCGGGGAGCTGTTTTTT.

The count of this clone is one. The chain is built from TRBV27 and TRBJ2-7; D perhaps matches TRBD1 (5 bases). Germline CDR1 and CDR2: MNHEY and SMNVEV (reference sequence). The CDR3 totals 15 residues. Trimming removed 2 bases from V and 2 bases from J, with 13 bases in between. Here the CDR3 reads CASSLGANGAYEQYF. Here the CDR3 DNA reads TGTGCCAGCAGTTTAGGGGCCAACGGAGCCTACGAGCAGTACTTC.

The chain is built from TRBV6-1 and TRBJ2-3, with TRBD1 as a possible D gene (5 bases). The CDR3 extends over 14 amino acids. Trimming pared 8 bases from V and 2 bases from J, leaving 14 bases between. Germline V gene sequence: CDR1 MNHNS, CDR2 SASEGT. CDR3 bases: TGTGCCAGCTTCAGGGCCGGCCCCACAGATACGCAGTATTTT. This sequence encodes CASFRAGPTDTQYF.

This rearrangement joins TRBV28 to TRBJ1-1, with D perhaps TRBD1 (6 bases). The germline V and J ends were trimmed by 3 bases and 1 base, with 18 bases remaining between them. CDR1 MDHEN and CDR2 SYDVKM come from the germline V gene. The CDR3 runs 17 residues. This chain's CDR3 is CASSFQGRGEGNTEAFF. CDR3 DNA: TGTGCCAGCAGTTTCCAGGGGCGAGGGGAGGGGAACACTGAAGCTTTCTTT.

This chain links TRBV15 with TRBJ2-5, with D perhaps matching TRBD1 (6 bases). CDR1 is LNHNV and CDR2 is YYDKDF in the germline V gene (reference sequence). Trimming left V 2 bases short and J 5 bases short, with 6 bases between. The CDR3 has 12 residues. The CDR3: CATSRQGETQYF. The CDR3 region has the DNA TGTGCCACCAGCAGACAGGGGGAGACCCAGTACTTC.